The 25 T cell receptor beta chains below were found in one sample sequenced in a study of blood T cell repertoires in COVID-19. This table comes from immunoSEQ multiplex PCR, and its TCRdb copy is limited to in-frame clones, with some not included. The table lists about 68,000 clones, about 86% of them singletons. The sample comprised peripheral blood. These receptors were collected from an older woman with acute or convalescent COVID-19.

The chain employs TRBV4-1 and TRBJ2-5, with D possibly matching TRBD2 (5 bases). Germline-derived CDR1 and CDR2 are MGHRA and YSYEKL. CDR3 length equals 14 residues. Trimming pared 2 bases from V and 1 base from J, leaving 8 bases between. CDR3 loop: CASSQLAFQETQYF. Here the CDR3 DNA reads TGCGCCAGCAGCCAACTAGCATTCCAAGAGACCCAGTACTTC.

The V and J genes are TRBV12-3 or TRBV12-4 and TRBJ2-3; 8 bases align to TRBD1. The length of the CDR3 is 13 residues. Unmatched junction bases numbered 4, after V lost 5 bases and J lost 6 bases. The CDR3 is CASSPWTGDTQYF. CDR3 coding DNA: TGTGCCAGCAGTCCGTGGACAGGGGATACGCAGTATTTT.

This clone was found once. V and J are TRBV25-1 and TRBJ1-1, with a tentative D call TRBD1 (6 bases). Deletions cut 5 bases from V and 4 bases from J, with 11 bases between. The CDR3 has 13 amino acids. Per germline, CDR1 MGHDK and CDR2 SYGVNS. CDR3: CASSLLGATEAFF. The DNA of the CDR3 is TGTGCCAGCAGTCTTCTGGGGGCCACTGAAGCTTTCTTT.

The J gene is TRBJ1-1, the V gene TRBV7-2, with 7 bases aligning to TRBD1. Germline V gives CDR1 SGHTA, CDR2 FQGNSA. The J segment lost 5 bases and the V segment lost 5 bases, leaving 5 bases of the junction unmatched. The CDR3 is 13 amino acids. CDR3 region: CASSMTGRTEAFF. The CDR3 DNA is TGTGCCAGCAGCATGACAGGGAGAACTGAAGCTTTCTTT.

The rearrangement links TRBV10-3 to TRBJ2-5, with D possibly matching TRBD2 (6 bases). Trimming took 8 bases from V and 4 from J, leaving 14 bases between them. Germline loops: CDR1 ENHRY, CDR2 SYGVKD. This CDR3 has 13 residues. CDR3: CAIARGIGETQYF. CDR3 DNA: TGTGCCATCGCCCGGGGGATCGGAGAGACCCAGTACTTC.

V and J are TRBV3-1 (or the pseudogene TRBV3-2) and TRBJ2-3, with D hard to call. Trimming pared 0 bases from V and 8 bases from J, leaving 15 bases between. Germline CDR1 LGHDT, CDR2 YNNKEL (reference sequence). The length of the CDR3 is 15 residues. In nucleotides, the CDR3 is TGTGCCAGCAGCCAAGAATCTCTGGGCCGTCGTACGCAGTATTTT. Translated, it gives CASSQESLGRRTQYF.

The J gene is TRBJ2-7, the V gene TRBV12-3 or TRBV12-4; D is uncertain. The CDR3 is 12 residues long. The ends were cut back, 6 bases at V and 5 bases at J, with 11 bases in the middle. CDR3 DNA sequence: TGTGCCAGCAGCGACGAGGCTAACGAGCAGTACTTC. This gives the protein CASSDEANEQYF.

The chain has TRBV28 and TRBJ1-2; 9 nucleotides match TRBD1. Trimming at V came to 8 bases and at J to 3 bases, leaving 10 bases not matched to a gene. Germline lookup yields CDR1 MDHEN and CDR2 SYDVKM. The CDR3 extends over 15 amino acids. CDR3 protein: CASLKTGQGYYGYTF. The CDR3 coding sequence is TGTGCCAGCTTAAAGACGGGACAGGGATACTATGGCTACACCTTC.

The rearrangement joins TRBV3-1 (or the pseudogene TRBV3-2) to TRBJ1-6; a weak D match, TRBD1 (6 bases). With 1 base removed from V and 4 bases from J, the gap between germline ends came to 14 bases. This CDR3 has 17 amino acids. Looked up from germline, CDR1 is LGHDT and CDR2 is YNNKEL (reference sequence). DNA of the CDR3: TGTGCCAGCAGCCAAGGAGTTAGGGGGTATTATAATTCACCCCTCCACTTT. Translating gives CASSQGVRGYYNSPLHF.

V gene TRBV7-2 combines with J gene TRBJ2-3, with 10 bases aligning to TRBD2. The CDR3 loop spans 17 amino acids. V shed 0 bases, J shed 4 bases, and the junction held 7 bases outside the gene matches. Germline V CDR1 and CDR2: SGHTA, FQGNSA. The CDR3 DNA reads as TGTGCCAGCAGCTTAGCGGGTAGCGGGGGGACTGCAGATACGCAGTATTTT. It encodes CASSLAGSGGTADTQYF.

The chain has TRBV11-2 and TRBJ2-1, with 14 bases that match TRBD2. Trimming at V came to 5 bases and at J to 4 bases, leaving 10 bases not matched to a gene. The CDR3 consists of 18 residues. Germline V gene lookup returns CDR1 SGHAT and CDR2 FQNNGV. CDR3 coding DNA: TGTGCCAGCAGCCAAACTCGACTAGCGGGAGGGGGGTACAATGAGCAGTTCTTC. Amino acid sequence: CASSQTRLAGGGYNEQFF. The variable domain in full, completed from reference TRBV11-2 and TRBJ2-1, reads EAGVAQSPRYKIIEKRQSVAFWCNPISGHATLYWYQQILGQGPKLLIQFQNNGVVDDSQLPKDRFSAERLKGVDSTLKIQPAKLEDSAVYLCASSQTRLAGGGYNEQFFGPGTRLTVL.

V and J are TRBV6-6 and TRBJ1-4; 7 bases align to TRBD1. Germline V CDR1 and CDR2: MNHNY, SVGAGI (reference sequence). Trimming at V came to 6 bases and at J to 0 bases, leaving 7 bases not matched to a gene. The CDR3 is 16 residues long. This chain's CDR3 is CASSTTGSATNEKLFF. CDR3 DNA sequence: TGTGCCAGCAGCACGACAGGGAGTGCAACTAATGAAAAACTGTTTTTT.

The V gene is TRBV6-5, the J gene TRBJ1-5; 9 bases agree with TRBD1. The CDR3 is 14 amino acids. V lost 6 bases to trimming and J lost 7 bases; unmatched junction nucleotides: 7. Germline CDR1 reads MNHEY; CDR2 reads SVGAGI. The chain's CDR3 is CASSYTGGGQPQHF. For the CDR3, the DNA is TGTGCCAGCAGCTACACAGGGGGCGGGCAGCCCCAGCATTTT.

V and J are TRBV2 and TRBJ2-2; D is unresolved. Germline CDR1 and CDR2: SNHLY and FYNNEI. V was clipped by 2 bases and J by 3 bases, with 13 bases between them. The CDR3 has 16 residues. The CDR3 nucleotides read TGTGCCAGCAGTGAAACGGAGAGCGAATACACCGGGGAGCTGTTTTTT. It encodes CASSETESEYTGELFF.

CDR3 protein: CASSLEGAVGGYTF. The CDR3, as DNA: TGCGCCAGCAGCTTGGAGGGGGCCGTGGGAGGCTACACCTTC. The chain links TRBV5-1 to TRBJ1-2, with 7 nucleotides matching TRBD1. The CDR3 covers 14 residues. Germline V gives CDR1 SGHRS, CDR2 YFSETQ. Germline trimming cut 0 bases from V and 8 bases from J; bases unmatched to any gene: 7.

The chain couples TRBV5-1 to TRBJ1-1; D is unclear. Germline values: CDR1 SGHRS, CDR2 YFSETQ. V was cut by 7 bases and J by 5 bases, with 30 bases left in between. The CDR3 spans 18 residues. The DNA of the CDR3 is TGCGCCAGCGCGGCGTCCTCGATTGCCGGAGGACGCAAGACTGAAGCTTTCTTT. Its protein product is CASAASSIAGGRKTEAFF.

V is TRBV5-1 and J is TRBJ1-1, with 12 bases that match TRBD1. J lost 1 base, V lost 2 bases, and 9 bases had no gene match. From germline, CDR1 is SGHRS and CDR2 YFSETQ. The CDR3 runs to 18 residues. The CDR3 nucleotides are TGCGCCAGCAGCTTCCGGGACAGGGGGCGAAGTAGGAACACTGAAGCTTTCTTT. Translated: CASSFRDRGRSRNTEAFF.

The chain carries TRBV28 and TRBJ2-7, with 7 positions matching TRBD2. V dropped 2 bases and J dropped 3; count of bases not matched to a gene: 1. This CDR3 is 13 amino acids long. Germline CDR1 MDHEN, CDR2 SYDVKM. CDR3 nucleotide sequence: TGTGCCAGCAGTTTACTAGCGGTCTACGAGCAGTACTTC. Encoded protein: CASSLLAVYEQYF. The whole variable domain, filled in from reference TRBV28 and TRBJ2-7, reads DVKVTQSSRYLVKRTGEKVFLECVQDMDHENMFWYRQDPGLGLRLIYFSYDVKMKEKGDIPEGYSVSREKKERFSLILESASTNQTSMYLCASSLLAVYEQYFGPGTRLTVT.

The V gene is TRBV4-1, the J gene TRBJ2-3; 13 bases match TRBD2. The V and J ends lost 0 bases and 1 base, in that order; junction bases with no gene match: 7. This CDR3 has 19 amino acids. The germline V gene encodes CDR1 MGHRA and CDR2 YSYEKL. CDR3 amino acids: CASSQERGTSGVRTDTQYF. DNA for the CDR3: TGCGCCAGCAGCCAAGAGAGGGGGACTAGCGGGGTACGCACAGATACGCAGTATTTT.

This clone appeared a single time. This chain connects TRBV6-5 to TRBJ1-4; 7 nucleotides match TRBD1. Unmatched junction bases numbered 7, after V lost 8 bases and J lost 7 bases. The CDR3 is made up of 13 amino acids. From germline, CDR1 is MNHEY and CDR2 SVGAGI. The CDR3 DNA reads TGTGCCAGCTTGGACAGGAACTCTGAAAAACTGTTTTTT. The encoded protein is CASLDRNSEKLFF.

The chain combines TRBV7-3 with TRBJ2-1, with TRBD2 matching over 16 bases. Per the germline V gene, CDR1 is SGHTA and CDR2 is FQGTGA. The CDR3 covers 15 residues. The V and J ends lost 3 bases and 9 bases, in that order; junction bases with no gene match: 2. The CDR3 region is CASSLGLAGGSEQFF. In DNA form, the CDR3 reads TGTGCCAGCAGCTTGGGACTAGCGGGAGGGTCTGAGCAGTTCTTC.

The chain is built from TRBV19 and TRBJ2-1; 8 bases fit TRBD1. V lost 7 bases to trimming and J lost 5 bases; unmatched junction nucleotides: 10. CDR1 is LNHDA and CDR2 is SQIVND in the germline V gene (reference sequence). The CDR3 is 15 residues long. The CDR3 DNA sequence: TGTGCCAGTAACTTCAAAGGACAGGGAAACAATGAGCAGTTCTTC. Encoded protein: CASNFKGQGNNEQFF.

The chain uses TRBV5-1 and TRBJ1-1, with 9 bases fitting TRBD1. Germline lookup yields CDR1 SGHRS and CDR2 YFSETQ. The CDR3 runs 16 residues. Trimming took 0 bases from V and 6 from J; bases not matched to a gene: 9. The CDR3 is CASSLGGDRVFSEAFF. CDR3 sequence (DNA): TGCGCCAGCAGCTTGGGAGGGGACAGGGTGTTTTCTGAAGCTTTCTTT.

The J gene is TRBJ2-1, the V gene TRBV7-2, with TRBD1 as a possible D gene (5 bases). Per the germline V gene, CDR1 is SGHTA and CDR2 is FQGNSA. V was clipped by 5 bases and J by 2 bases, with 7 bases between them. The CDR3 is made up of 13 amino acids. CDR3 DNA: TGTGCCAGCAGCAGGGGCCCCTACAATGAGCAGTTCTTC. Its protein is CASSRGPYNEQFF.

This clone was recorded a few times. This CDR3 is CASSLGQAFGRPYNEQFF. The CDR3 region has the DNA TGCGCCAGCAGCTTGGGACAGGCATTCGGTCGGCCATACAATGAGCAGTTCTTC. V usage is TRBV5-1 and J usage is TRBJ2-1, with D possibly being TRBD1 (6 bases). In germline, CDR1 is SGHRS, CDR2 YFSETQ. V was shortened by 0 bases and J by 4 bases, with 20 bases between the two germline ends. The CDR3 extends over 18 amino acids.